The 17 T cell receptor beta chains listed next were all sequenced from one sample in a study of blood T cell repertoires in COVID-19. Repertoires were generated with immunoSEQ multiplex PCR, while TCRdb's copy carries only in-frame clones and drops some. The sample has 150,000 to 200,000 clones, around 93% seen once. Sequencing input: peripheral blood. The receptors derive from a man aged 30 to 45 with COVID-19, enrolled during active disease.

J is TRBJ1-5 and V is TRBV27; maybe TRBD1 (5 bases). Germline CDR1 and CDR2: MNHEY and SMNVEV (reference sequence). The CDR3 sequence is 16 residues long. Trimming pared 2 bases from V and 0 bases from J, leaving 11 bases between. The CDR3 loop reads CASSLLGRASNQPQHF. Written as DNA, the CDR3 is TGTGCCAGCAGTTTACTGGGCAGGGCTAGCAATCAGCCCCAGCATTTT.

V is TRBV19 and J is TRBJ2-1; D remains ambiguous. Germline assignment: CDR1 LNHDA and CDR2 SQIVND (reference sequence). Trimming removed 7 bases at V and 5 bases at J, with 18 bases between. The CDR3 length is 15 residues. This chain's CDR3 is CASNSYHDINNEQFF. DNA of the CDR3: TGTGCCAGTAATTCCTACCATGACATCAACAATGAGCAGTTCTTC.

The chain links TRBV2 to TRBJ2-5; D is possibly TRBD1 (5 bases). Trimming took 7 bases from V and 0 from J, leaving 15 bases between them. Germline V lookup: CDR1 SNHLY, CDR2 FYNNEI. CDR3 length: 15 residues. Here the CDR3 reads CASKVQGLYQETQYF. The CDR3 region has the DNA TGTGCCAGCAAGGTTCAGGGCCTGTACCAAGAGACCCAGTACTTC.

This rearrangement joins TRBV9 to TRBJ2-1; 11 bases match TRBD2. V was clipped by 7 bases and J by 5 bases; unmatched bases: 11. The CDR3 has 16 residues. CDR1 is SGDLS and CDR2 is YYNGEE in the germline V gene. Here the CDR3 DNA reads TGTGCCAGCGCCCTCCCGGGACTAGCGGACCACAATGAGCAGTTCTTC. Its translation: CASALPGLADHNEQFF.

The chain employs TRBV4-1 and TRBJ2-5; 7 bases are a match to TRBD1. In germline, CDR1 is MGHRA, CDR2 YSYEKL. The ends lost 1 base at V and 2 bases at J; junction bases unmatched: 7. The CDR3 runs to 16 residues. In nucleotides, the CDR3 is TGCGCCAGCAGCCAAGTTCGGCAGGGGGTACAAGAGACCCAGTACTTC. Encoded protein: CASSQVRQGVQETQYF.

The chain employs TRBV7-2 and TRBJ1-1; 9 bases fit TRBD1. This CDR3 is built from 16 residues. In germline, CDR1 is SGHTA, CDR2 FQGNSA. After removal of 5 bases from V and 11 bases from J, the junction contained 18 bases not matched to a gene. The CDR3 sequence: CASSLGGGTGFLLAFF. DNA for the CDR3: TGTGCCAGCAGCCTAGGGGGGGGGACAGGGTTTTTGTTGGCTTTCTTT.

The gene calls are TRBV27 and TRBJ1-2; the D is unclear. Germline CDR1 is MNHEY and CDR2 is SMNVEV (reference sequence). The CDR3 is made up of 13 amino acids. The V and J ends lost 2 bases and 9 bases respectively, with 13 bases between them. As DNA, the CDR3 is TGTGCCAGCAGTTTAAATCGCGGCAGCAGCTACACCTTC. Translating gives CASSLNRGSSYTF.

This chain connects TRBV28 to TRBJ2-7; the match to TRBD2 covers 9 bases. The CDR3 totals 13 residues. Trimming cost V 11 bases and J 2 bases; bases outside gene matches: 7. CDR1 and CDR2 from the germline V gene are MDHEN and SYDVKM. The CDR3 sequence: CAAQRGDPYEQYF. The CDR3 region has the DNA TGTGCCGCGCAGCGGGGGGACCCCTACGAGCAGTACTTC.

This clone was seen just once. The chain employs TRBV2 and TRBJ1-1, with 12 bases matching TRBD1. V lost 6 bases, J lost 1 base, and 9 bases stayed unmatched. Germline-derived CDR1 and CDR2 are SNHLY and FYNNEI. This CDR3 region has 17 residues. The CDR3, as DNA: TGTGCCAGCAGGCCCCGGGACAGGGGGCGCCGGAACACTGAAGCTTTCTTT. Translating it yields CASRPRDRGRRNTEAFF.

V usage is TRBV5-1 and J usage is TRBJ2-1; D not certain. V lost 1 base and J 5 bases, leaving 13 bases between the germline ends. The CDR3 is made up of 15 amino acids. Germline assignment: CDR1 SGHRS and CDR2 YFSETQ. As DNA, the CDR3 is TGCGCCAGCAGCTTGAATCCGGGTTCGGACAATGAGCAGTTCTTC. Amino acids: CASSLNPGSDNEQFF.

The CDR3 DNA reads as TGTGCCAGCTCGCCGGGACTAGCGGGGGGGCTTACCTACAATGAGCAGTTCTTC. Its protein is CASSPGLAGGLTYNEQFF. The rearrangement uses TRBV18 and TRBJ2-1; 16 nucleotides align to TRBD2. Losses at the gene ends were 6 bases for V and 2 bases for J; bases not matched to a gene: 7. The CDR3 runs 18 residues. Germline V gene sequence: CDR1 KGHSH, CDR2 LQKENI.

This clone appeared a single time. The V gene is TRBV7-6, the J gene TRBJ1-3, with D tentatively TRBD1 (5 bases). The CDR3 is 17 residues long. Trimming took 1 base from V and 0 from J, leaving 13 bases between them. Germline CDR1 is SGHVS and CDR2 is FNYEAQ. CDR3 amino acids: CASSLGGRQTSGNTIYF. For the CDR3, the DNA is TGTGCCAGCAGCTTAGGGGGCCGACAGACCTCTGGAAACACCATATATTTT.

V usage is TRBV27 and J usage is TRBJ1-3; the D gene is possibly TRBD1 (5 bases). The V gene's germline CDR1 is MNHEY and CDR2 SMNVEV (reference sequence). Trimming left V 6 bases short and J 3 bases short, with 15 bases between. CDR3 size: 15 residues. CDR3 in DNA: TGTGCCAGCAGCCCGGGACTTTTGTATGGAAACACCATATATTTT. Residues: CASSPGLLYGNTIYF.

DNA for the CDR3: TGTGCCAGCAGTTTAATTCACAGGGGGAAGTCCTATAATTCACCCCTCCACTTT. It translates to CASSLIHRGKSYNSPLHF. The chain links TRBV28 to TRBJ1-6, with 8 bases matching TRBD1. The CDR3 is made up of 18 amino acids. The trim removed 2 bases at V and 1 base at J, leaving 7 bases unmatched. In germline, CDR1 is MDHEN, CDR2 SYDVKM.

Concerning this clone itself: The junction departs from germline at one end; a sequencing error may be responsible. The gene calls are TRBV3-1 (or the pseudogene TRBV3-2) and TRBJ1-1; D uncertain. Germline-derived CDR1 and CDR2 are LGHDT and YNNKEL (reference sequence). CDR3 length: 14 amino acids. CDR3 residues: CASSQEPSNSEAFF. The CDR3 nucleotides are TGTGCCAGCAGCCAAGAACCGAGTAACAGTGAAGCTTTCTTT.

The chain links TRBV18 to TRBJ2-2; maybe TRBD2 (6 bases). V shed 3 bases and J shed 6 bases, with 8 bases lying between them. This CDR3 has 13 residues. Germline CDR1 and CDR2: KGHSH and LQKENI. The CDR3 sequence is CASSPQRAGELFF. In nucleotides, the CDR3 is TGTGCCAGCTCACCCCAGCGGGCCGGGGAGCTGTTTTTT.

V usage is TRBV28 and J usage is TRBJ1-1, with D possibly TRBD1 on 5 matching bases. Trimming stripped 2 bases from V and 3 bases from J, with 13 bases between. Germline V lookup: CDR1 MDHEN, CDR2 SYDVKM. This CDR3 comprises 15 residues. In DNA, the CDR3 is TGTGCCAGCAGTTTAGGGCGGGGGACGTACACTGAAGCTTTCTTT. Translating gives CASSLGRGTYTEAFF.